This TCR beta chain was captured in a study of blood T cell repertoires in COVID-19. Study in general: The origin of the acute and convalescent COVID-19 samples was the United States, Italy and Spain. PBMCs, B-cell-depleted T cells, or T cells were the source of the cDNA or gDNA that made up the material.

The method was immunoSEQ multiplex PCR; TCRdb's version includes in-frame clones alone and lacks a portion of them. The table shows some 520,000 clones, with 89% occurring only once. Patients in Seattle were enrolled during active infection, then followed longitudinally. The sequencing sample was made of peripheral blood. This TCR came from a man aged 18 to 30 with COVID-19, enrolled during active disease.

DNA of the CDR3: TGTGCCAGCAGCTTAGTGGGGACAGCATCCCCTACCTACGAGCAGTACTTC. This encodes CASSLVGTASPTYEQYF. The chain carries TRBV7-9 and TRBJ2-7, with 7 positions matching TRBD1. The CDR3 has 17 residues. CDR1 is SEHNR and CDR2 is FQNEAQ in the germline V gene (reference sequence). The V and J ends lost 1 base and 2 bases, in that order; junction bases with no gene match: 11. The full variable domain, rest sourced from reference TRBV7-9 and TRBJ2-7, is DTGVSQNPRHKITKRGQNVTFRCDPISEHNRLYWYRQTLGQGPEFLTYFQNEAQLEKSRLLSDRFSAERPKGSFSTLEIQRTEQGDSAMYLCASSLVGTASPTYEQYFGPGTRLTVT.